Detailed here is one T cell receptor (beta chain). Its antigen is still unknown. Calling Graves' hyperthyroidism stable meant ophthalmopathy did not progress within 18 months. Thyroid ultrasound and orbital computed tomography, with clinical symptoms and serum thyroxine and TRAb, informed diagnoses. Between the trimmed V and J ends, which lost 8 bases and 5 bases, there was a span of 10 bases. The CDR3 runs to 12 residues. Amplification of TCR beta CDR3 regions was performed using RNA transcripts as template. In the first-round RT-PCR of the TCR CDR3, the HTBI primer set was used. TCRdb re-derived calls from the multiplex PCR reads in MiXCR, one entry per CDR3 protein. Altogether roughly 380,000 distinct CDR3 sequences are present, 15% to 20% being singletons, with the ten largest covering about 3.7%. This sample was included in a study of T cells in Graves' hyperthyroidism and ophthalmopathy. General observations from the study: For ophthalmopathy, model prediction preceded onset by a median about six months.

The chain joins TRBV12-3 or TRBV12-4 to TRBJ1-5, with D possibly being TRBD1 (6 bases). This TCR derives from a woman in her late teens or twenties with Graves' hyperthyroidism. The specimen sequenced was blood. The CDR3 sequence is CASRRGHQPQHF. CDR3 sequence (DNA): TGTGCCAGCCGCAGGGGACATCAGCCCCAGCATTTT.